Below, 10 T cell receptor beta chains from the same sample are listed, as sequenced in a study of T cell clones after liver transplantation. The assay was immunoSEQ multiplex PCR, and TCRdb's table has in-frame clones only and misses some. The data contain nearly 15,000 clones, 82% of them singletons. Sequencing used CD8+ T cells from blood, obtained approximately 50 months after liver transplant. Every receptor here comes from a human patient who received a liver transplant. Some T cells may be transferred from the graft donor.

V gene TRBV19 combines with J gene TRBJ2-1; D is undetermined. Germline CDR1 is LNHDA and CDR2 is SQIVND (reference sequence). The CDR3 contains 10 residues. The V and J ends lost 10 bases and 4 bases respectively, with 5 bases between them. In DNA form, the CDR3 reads TGTGCCACCTATTACAATGAGCAGTTCTTC. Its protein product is CATYYNEQFF.

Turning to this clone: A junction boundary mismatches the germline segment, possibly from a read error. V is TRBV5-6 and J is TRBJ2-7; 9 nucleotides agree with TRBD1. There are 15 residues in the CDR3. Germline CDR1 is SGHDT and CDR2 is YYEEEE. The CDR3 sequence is CASSLGQGNPYEQYF. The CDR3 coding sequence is TGTGCCAGCAGTTTGGGACAGGGAAACCCCTACGAGCAGTACTTC.

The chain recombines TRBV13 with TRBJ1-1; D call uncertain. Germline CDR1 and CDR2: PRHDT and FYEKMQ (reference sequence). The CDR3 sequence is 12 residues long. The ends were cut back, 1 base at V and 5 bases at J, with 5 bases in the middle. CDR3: CASSLDGTEAFF. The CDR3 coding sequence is TGTGCCAGCAGCTTAGATGGGACTGAAGCTTTCTTT.

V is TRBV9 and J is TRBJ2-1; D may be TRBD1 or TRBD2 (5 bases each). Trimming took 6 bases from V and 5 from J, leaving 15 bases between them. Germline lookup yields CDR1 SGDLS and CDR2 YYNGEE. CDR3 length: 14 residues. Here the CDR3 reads CASTSAWGNNEQFF. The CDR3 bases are TGTGCCAGCACGTCTGCCTGGGGGAACAATGAGCAGTTCTTC.

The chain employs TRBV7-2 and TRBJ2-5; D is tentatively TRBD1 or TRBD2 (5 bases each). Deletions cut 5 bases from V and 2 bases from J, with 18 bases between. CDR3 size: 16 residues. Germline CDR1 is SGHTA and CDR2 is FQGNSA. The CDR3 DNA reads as TGTGCCAGCAGCGGTATGGGACCGCCGTCACAAGAGACCCAGTACTTC. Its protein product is CASSGMGPPSQETQYF.

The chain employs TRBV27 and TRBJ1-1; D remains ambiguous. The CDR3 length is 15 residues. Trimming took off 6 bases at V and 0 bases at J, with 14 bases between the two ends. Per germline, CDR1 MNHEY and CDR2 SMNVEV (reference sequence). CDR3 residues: CASSRGILMNTEAFF. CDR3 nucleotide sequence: TGTGCCAGCAGCCGCGGGATTCTGATGAACACTGAAGCTTTCTTT.

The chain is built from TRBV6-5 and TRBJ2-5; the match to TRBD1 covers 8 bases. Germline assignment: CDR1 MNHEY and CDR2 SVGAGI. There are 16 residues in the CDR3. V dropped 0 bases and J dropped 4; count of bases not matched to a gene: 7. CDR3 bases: TGTGCCAGCAGTTACTCGGGGCAGGGGGCACGAGAGACCCAGTACTTC. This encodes CASSYSGQGARETQYF.

The CDR3 DNA follows: TGTGCCAGCAGCTTAAGTCAGGGTACTTCACCCCTCCACTTT. Translated: CASSLSQGTSPLHF. The chain recombines TRBV7-6 with TRBJ1-6; tentative D call: TRBD1 (5 bases). The CDR3 is 14 amino acids. Trimming took off 2 bases at V and 9 bases at J, with 11 bases between the two ends. Germline lookup yields CDR1 SGHVS and CDR2 FNYEAQ.

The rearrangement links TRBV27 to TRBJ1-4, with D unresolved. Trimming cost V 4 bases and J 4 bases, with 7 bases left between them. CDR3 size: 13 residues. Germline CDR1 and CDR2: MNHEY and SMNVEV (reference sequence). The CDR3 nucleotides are TGTGCCAGCAGTTCTGAGGGTAATGAAAAACTGTTTTTT. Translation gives CASSSEGNEKLFF. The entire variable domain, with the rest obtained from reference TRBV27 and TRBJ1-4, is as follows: EAQVTQNPRYLITVTGKKLTVTCSQNMNHEYMSWYRQDPGLGLRQIYYSMNVEVTDKGDVPEGYKVSRKEKRNFPLILESPSPNQTSLYFCASSSEGNEKLFFGSGTQLSVL.

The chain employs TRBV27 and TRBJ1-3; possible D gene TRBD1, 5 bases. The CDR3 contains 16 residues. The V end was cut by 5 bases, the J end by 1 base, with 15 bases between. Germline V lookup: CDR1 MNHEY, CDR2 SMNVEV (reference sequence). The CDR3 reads CASSLSMWGSGNTIYF. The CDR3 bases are TGTGCCAGCAGTCTCTCCATGTGGGGGTCTGGAAACACCATATATTTT.